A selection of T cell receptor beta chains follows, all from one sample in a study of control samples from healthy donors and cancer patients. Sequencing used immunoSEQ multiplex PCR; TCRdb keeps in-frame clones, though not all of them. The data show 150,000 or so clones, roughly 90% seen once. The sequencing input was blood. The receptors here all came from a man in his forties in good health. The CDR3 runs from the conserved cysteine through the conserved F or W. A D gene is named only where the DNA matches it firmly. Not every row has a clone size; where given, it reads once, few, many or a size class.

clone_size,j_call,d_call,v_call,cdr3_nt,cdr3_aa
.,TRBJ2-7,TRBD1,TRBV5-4,TGTGCCAGCAAGGAGACAGGGGTTTCCTACGAGCAGTACTTC,CASKETGVSYEQYF
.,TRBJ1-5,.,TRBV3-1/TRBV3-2,TGTGCCGGCAGATACGACAGGTTCGGCAATCAGCCCCAGCATTTT,CAGRYDRFGNQPQHF
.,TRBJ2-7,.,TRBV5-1,TGCGCCAGCATCCGGGACGGGTCCTACGAGCAGTACTTC,CASIRDGSYEQYF
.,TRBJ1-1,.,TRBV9,TGTGCCAGCAGCGTAGCGGGAGGCATGAACACTGAAGCTTTCTTT,CASSVAGGMNTEAFF
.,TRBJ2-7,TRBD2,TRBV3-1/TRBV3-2,TGTGCCAGCAGCCTAGCGGGACCGACCTACGAGCAGTACTTC,CASSLAGPTYEQYF
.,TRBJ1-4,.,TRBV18,TGTGCCAGCTCGCAGACAGCCATTAATGAAAAACTGTTTTTT,CASSQTAINEKLFF
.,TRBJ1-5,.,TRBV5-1,TGCGCCAGCAGCTTGGACGGGTATAGCAATCAGCCCCAGCATTTT,CASSLDGYSNQPQHF
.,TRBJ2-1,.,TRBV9,TGTGCCAGCAGCGTAGTGGGGGATGAGCAGTTCTTC,CASSVVGDEQFF
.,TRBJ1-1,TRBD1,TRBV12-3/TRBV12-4,TGTGCCAGCAGCCCGTCCCGGGACAGTGGAGCTTTCTTT,CASSPSRDSGAFF
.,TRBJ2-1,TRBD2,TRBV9,TGTGCCAGCAGCGATCTAGCGGGGGTTGCCAGTGAGCAGTTCTTC,CASSDLAGVASEQFF
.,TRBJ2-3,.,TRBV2,TGTGCCAGCAGTGAAGCGATGAGGGGGGGAGATACGCAGTATTTT,CASSEAMRGGDTQYF
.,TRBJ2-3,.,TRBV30,TGTGCCTGGCATCAGGGAACTAGCACAGATACGCAGTATTTT,CAWHQGTSTDTQYF
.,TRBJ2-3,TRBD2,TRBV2,TGTGCCAGCAGCGGCGGACTAGCGGGGAGACTAGATACGCAGTATTTT,CASSGGLAGRLDTQYF
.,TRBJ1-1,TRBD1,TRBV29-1,TGCAGCGTTGTGGGACAGCCTTCTATGAACACTGAAGCTTTCTTT,CSVVGQPSMNTEAFF
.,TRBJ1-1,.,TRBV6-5,TGTGCCAGCAGTTACTCGACCGGGACTGAAGCTTTCTTT,CASSYSTGTEAFF
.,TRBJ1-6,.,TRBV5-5,TGTGCCAGCAGCTTGGCCAGGTTAAGCTCCTATAATTCACCCCTCCACTTT,CASSLARLSSYNSPLHF
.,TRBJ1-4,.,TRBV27,TGTGCCAGCAGCCGAGGGGCAACTAATGAAAAACTGTTTTTT,CASSRGATNEKLFF
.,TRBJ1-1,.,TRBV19,TGTGCCAGTAGTCCCCTACTTAACACTGAAGCTTTCTTT,CASSPLLNTEAFF
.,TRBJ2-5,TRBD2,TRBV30,TGTGCCTGGAGTGGGACTAGCGGGGGCCGGGGAGAGACCCAGTACTTC,CAWSGTSGGRGETQYF
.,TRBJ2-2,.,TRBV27,TGTGCCAGCAGTTTAAGGGGACGGGGGGCGCTTGCGAACACCGGGGAGCTGTTTTTT,CASSLRGRGALANTGELFF
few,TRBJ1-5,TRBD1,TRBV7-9,TGTGCCAGCAGCTCATCGATAAACAGGGGATCGGATAATCAGCCCCAGCATTTT,CASSSSINRGSDNQPQHF
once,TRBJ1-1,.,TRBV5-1,TGCGCCAGCAGCTTGGATAGGGCCGACGGGGACACTGAAGCTTTCTTT,CASSLDRADGDTEAFF
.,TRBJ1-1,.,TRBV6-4,TGTGCCAGCAGCGTTGACAGGTTGGGAGAAGCTTTCTTT,CASSVDRLGEAFF
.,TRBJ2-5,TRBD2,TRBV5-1,TGCGCCAGCAGCTTGGATCCTAGCGGGGGGGCCGGGGAGACCCAGTACTTC,CASSLDPSGGAGETQYF
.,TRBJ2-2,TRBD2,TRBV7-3,TGTGCCAGCAGCTTTTTAGCGGGGGAAACCGGGGAGCTGTTTTTT,CASSFLAGETGELFF
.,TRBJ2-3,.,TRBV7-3,TGTGCCAGCAGCGTAGACGGGCTGGGGGGCACAGATACGCAGTATTTT,CASSVDGLGGTDTQYF
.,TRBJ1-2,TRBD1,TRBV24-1,TGTGCCACCAGTGATTTAACAGGGGGCGATGCAAAGGAAGGCTACACCTTC,CATSDLTGGDAKEGYTF
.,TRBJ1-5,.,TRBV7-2,TGTGCCAGCAGCTTAGTGTGGGGGCGGAGCAATCAGCCCCAGCATTTT,CASSLVWGRSNQPQHF
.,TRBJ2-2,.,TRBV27,TGTGCCAGCAGTTTATCCTACGGTGGCGGGGAGCTGTTTTTT,CASSLSYGGGELFF